This T cell receptor (beta chain) was identified during a study of PD-1 blockade in classical Hodgkin lymphoma. General observations from the study: CD8+ TCR diversity did not rise significantly by C4D1, unlike CD4+. Complete responders' diversity at baseline resembled that of newly diagnosed patients. Baseline TCR diversity was reportedly lower in newly diagnosed patients than in healthy donors. It was reported as lower still in relapsed/refractory patients. Prior therapy or disease activity may underlie the repertoire differences, whose causes remain undefined.

No patient escaped relapse after autologous stem cell transplantation, and brentuximab vedotin exposure varied. Measured with immunoSEQ multiplex PCR; TCRdb has only the in-frame clones, and not every one. Of roughly 70,000 clones in the sample, around 75% were seen once. The CDR3 totals 12 residues. The ends were cut back, 3 bases at V and 5 bases at J, with 4 bases in the middle. Per germline, CDR1 SEHNR and CDR2 FQNEAQ (reference sequence). A note on this clone: The target antigen is unknown.

The rearrangement uses TRBV7-9 and TRBJ2-2; D is ambiguous. The specimen comprised peripheral blood mononuclear cells (PBMCs), sampled before the second cycle of nivolumab. This sequence originates from a human donor with classical Hodgkin lymphoma. CDR3 amino acids: CASSFETGELFF. The CDR3 DNA sequence: TGTGCCAGCAGCTTTGAAACCGGGGAGCTGTTTTTT. The variable domain in full, with the rest retrieved from reference TRBV7-9 and TRBJ2-2, is DTGVSQNPRHKITKRGQNVTFRCDPISEHNRLYWYRQTLGQGPEFLTYFQNEAQLEKSRLLSDRFSAERPKGSFSTLEIQRTEQGDSAMYLCASSFETGELFFGEGSRLTVL.